This T cell receptor beta chain was identified in a study of blood T cell repertoires in COVID-19. Study background: From the United States, Italy and Spain came samples of acute and convalescent COVID-19. T cells, B-cell-depleted T cells, or PBMCs provided the cDNA or gDNA that served as material.

This CDR3 region has 13 residues. V was shortened by 6 bases and J by 5 bases, with 13 bases between the two germline ends. Germline V lookup: CDR1 MDHEN, CDR2 SYDVKM. Enrollment of patients from Seattle took place during active infection, with longitudinal follow-up. Clones were read by immunoSEQ multiplex PCR, and TCRdb kept only the in-frame ones, dropping some. This table holds 60,000 to 85,000 clones, roughly 81% found once. A single count supports this clone. Within the sample, other DNA sequences also encode this same CDR3. The gene calls are TRBV28 and TRBJ1-2; D gene ambiguous. Sequencing used peripheral blood. The receptor was derived from a man aged 55-75 years with COVID-19, enrolled during active disease. The CDR3 DNA is TGTGCCAGCAGCCCCCGCGGTCCGTATGGCTACACCTTC. Encoded protein: CASSPRGPYGYTF.